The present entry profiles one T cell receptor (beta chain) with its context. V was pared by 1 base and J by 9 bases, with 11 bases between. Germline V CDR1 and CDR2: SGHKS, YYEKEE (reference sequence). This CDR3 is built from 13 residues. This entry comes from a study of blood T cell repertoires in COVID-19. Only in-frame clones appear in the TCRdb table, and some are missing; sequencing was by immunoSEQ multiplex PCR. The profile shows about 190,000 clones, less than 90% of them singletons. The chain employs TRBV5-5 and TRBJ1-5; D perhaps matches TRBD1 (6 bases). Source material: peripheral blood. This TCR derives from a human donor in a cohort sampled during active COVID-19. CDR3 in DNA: TGTGCCAGCAGCTTGACAGGGCTCTCGCCCCAGCATTTT. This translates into CASSLTGLSPQHF.